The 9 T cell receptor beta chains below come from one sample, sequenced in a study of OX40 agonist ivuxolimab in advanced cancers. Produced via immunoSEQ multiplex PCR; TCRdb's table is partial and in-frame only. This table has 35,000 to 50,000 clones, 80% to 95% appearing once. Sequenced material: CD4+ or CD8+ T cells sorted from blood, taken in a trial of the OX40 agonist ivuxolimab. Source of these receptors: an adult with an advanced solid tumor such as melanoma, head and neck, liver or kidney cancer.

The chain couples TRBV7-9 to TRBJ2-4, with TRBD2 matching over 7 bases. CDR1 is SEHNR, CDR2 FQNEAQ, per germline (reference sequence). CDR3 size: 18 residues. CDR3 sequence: CATQVPGGTGVAKNIQYF. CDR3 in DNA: TGTGCTACTCAAGTACCCGGGGGGACGGGAGTGGCCAAAAACATTCAGTACTTC.

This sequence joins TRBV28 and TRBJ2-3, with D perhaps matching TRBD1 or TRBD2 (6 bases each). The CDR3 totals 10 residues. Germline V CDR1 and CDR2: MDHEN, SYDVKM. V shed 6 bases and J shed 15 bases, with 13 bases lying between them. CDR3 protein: CASRRDKYYF. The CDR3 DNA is TGTGCCAGCAGGCGGGACAAATACTATTTT.

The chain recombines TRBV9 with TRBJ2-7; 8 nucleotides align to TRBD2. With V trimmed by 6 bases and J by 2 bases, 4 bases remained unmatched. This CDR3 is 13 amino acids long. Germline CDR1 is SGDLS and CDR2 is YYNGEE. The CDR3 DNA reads TGTGCCAGCAACGGGGGGGAGACCTACGAGCAGTACTTC. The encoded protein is CASNGGETYEQYF.

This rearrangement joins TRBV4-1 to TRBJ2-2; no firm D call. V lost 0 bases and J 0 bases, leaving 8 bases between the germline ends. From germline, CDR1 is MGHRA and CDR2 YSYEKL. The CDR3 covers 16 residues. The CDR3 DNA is TGCGCCAGCAGCCAAGATGGGCAGGCGAACACCGGGGAGCTGTTTTTT. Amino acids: CASSQDGQANTGELFF.

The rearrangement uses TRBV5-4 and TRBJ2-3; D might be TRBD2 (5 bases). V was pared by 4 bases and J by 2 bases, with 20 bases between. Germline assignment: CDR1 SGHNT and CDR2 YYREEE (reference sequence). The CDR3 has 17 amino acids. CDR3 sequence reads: CASSDKTAGFITDTQYF. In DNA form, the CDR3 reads TGTGCCAGCAGCGACAAAACCGCGGGCTTTATCACAGATACGCAGTATTTT.

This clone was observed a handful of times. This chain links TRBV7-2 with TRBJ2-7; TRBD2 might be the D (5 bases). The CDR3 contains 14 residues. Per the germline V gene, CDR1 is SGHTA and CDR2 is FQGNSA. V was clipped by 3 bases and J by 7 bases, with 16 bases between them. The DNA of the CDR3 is TGTGCCAGCAGCTTTACGGACTCCGGTCGGGAGCAGTACTTC. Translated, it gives CASSFTDSGREQYF.

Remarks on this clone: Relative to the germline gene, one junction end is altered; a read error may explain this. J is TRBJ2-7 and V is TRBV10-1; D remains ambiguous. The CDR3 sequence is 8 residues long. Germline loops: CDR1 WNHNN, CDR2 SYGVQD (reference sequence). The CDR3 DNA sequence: TGCGCCAGCGGCCCAGTTCTCTTC. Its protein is CASGPVLF.

CDR3 protein: CASSGNRVLGTDTQYF. The CDR3 DNA is TGTGCCAGCAGCGGGAATCGAGTACTAGGCACAGATACGCAGTATTTT. V usage is TRBV7-9 and J usage is TRBJ2-3, with a weak D call TRBD2 (5 bases). Germline CDR1 reads SEHNR; CDR2 reads FQNEAQ (reference sequence). The CDR3 is 16 amino acids. V lost 5 bases and J 1 base, leaving 16 bases between the germline ends.

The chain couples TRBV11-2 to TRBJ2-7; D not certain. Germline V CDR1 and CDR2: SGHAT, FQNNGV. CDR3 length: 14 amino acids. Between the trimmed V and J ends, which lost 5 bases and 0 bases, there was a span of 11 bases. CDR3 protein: CASSTYTNSYEQYF. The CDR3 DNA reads TGTGCCAGCAGCACCTACACAAACTCCTACGAGCAGTACTTC. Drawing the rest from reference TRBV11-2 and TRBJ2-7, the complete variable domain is EAGVAQSPRYKIIEKRQSVAFWCNPISGHATLYWYQQILGQGPKLLIQFQNNGVVDDSQLPKDRFSAERLKGVDSTLKIQPAKLEDSAVYLCASSTYTNSYEQYFGPGTRLTVT.